Following are 15 T cell receptor beta chains from one sample sequenced in a study of metastatic and nonmetastatic thyroid tumors. TCRdb re-called the PCR reads with MiXCR. The table shows about 19,000 clones, with roughly 25% occurring only once. Each patient went into thyroid surgery without having received any treatment. Sequencing was performed on tumor tissue. The source of these receptors is a female donor with papillary thyroid cancer or a benign thyroid nodule (not recorded which). Some clones in this sample may be carry-over from other donors' samples.

The chain links TRBV5-6 to TRBJ2-5; 10 bases line up with TRBD2. This CDR3 has 18 residues. CDR1 and CDR2 from the germline V gene are SGHDT and YYEEEE. The V and J ends lost 0 bases and 5 bases, in that order; junction bases with no gene match: 13. CDR3 amino acids: CASSLGLSGRSRRETQYF. CDR3 bases: TGTGCCAGCAGCTTGGGCCTTAGCGGGAGGTCCCGGCGGGAGACCCAGTACTTC.

The table lists this clone with many counts. The genes are TRBV7-9 and TRBJ2-3, with 10 nucleotides matching TRBD2. CDR1 SEHNR and CDR2 FQNEAQ come from the germline V gene (reference sequence). The length of the CDR3 is 16 residues. V lost 4 bases and J lost 4; bases outside the gene matches: 8. CDR3 DNA sequence: TGTGCCAGCAGCTACGGCCTAGCGGGAGCTCCAGATACGCAGTATTTT. Its translation: CASSYGLAGAPDTQYF.

Notes on this clone: A much larger clone sits a single nucleotide away, making a read error possible. Here the CDR3 omits its conserved ending phenylalanine or tryptophan, so a read error is the likely source. The chain carries TRBV20-1 and TRBJ2-2, with D possibly TRBD2 on 5 matching bases. The CDR3 is 12 residues long. Germline CDR1 reads DFQATT; CDR2 reads SNEGSKA (reference sequence). V lost 6 bases and J lost 7, with 12 bases in between. The CDR3 loop is CSATGKIGELFS. For the CDR3, the DNA is TGCAGTGCCACCGGGAAAATCGGGGAGCTGTTTTCT.

This clone was counted ten times or more. This chain links TRBV9 with TRBJ1-1; a possible D gene is TRBD1 (5 bases). The CDR3 contains 15 residues. The ends were cut back, 1 base at V and 0 bases at J, with 10 bases in the middle. CDR1 and CDR2 from the germline V gene are SGDLS and YYNGEE. The CDR3 region has the DNA TGTGCCAGCAGCGTAATTACAGGCGTGAACACTGAAGCTTTCTTT. Amino acids: CASSVITGVNTEAFF.

For the CDR3, the DNA is TGTGCCTGGAGTGTCGGGCAGGGACCGCAGTATTTT. Translating gives CAWSVGQGPQYF. The chain links TRBV30 to TRBJ2-3; D might be TRBD1 or TRBD2, each matching 5 bases. V lost 0 bases, J lost 10 bases, and 11 bases lay in between. Germline CDR1 and CDR2: GTSNPN and SVGIG (reference sequence). CDR3 size: 12 residues.

This clone was seen repeatedly, ten times or more. This chain uses TRBV28 with TRBJ2-1; D is perhaps TRBD1 or TRBD2 (5 bases each). The germline gives CDR1 MDHEN, CDR2 SYDVKM. V gave up 4 bases and J gave up 7 bases, with 14 bases separating them. The CDR3 loop spans 14 amino acids. The CDR3 protein is CASSSGAVQNEQFF. CDR3 DNA: TGTGCCAGCAGTTCCGGGGCGGTGCAAAATGAGCAGTTCTTC.

This clone was counted at least ten times. V usage is TRBV7-9 and J usage is TRBJ1-2; D call uncertain. The CDR3 has 15 amino acids. Trimming removed 5 bases from V and 0 bases from J, with 13 bases in between. Germline CDR1 SEHNR, CDR2 FQNEAQ (reference sequence). The CDR3 is CASSPPFQTNYGYTF. CDR3 bases: TGTGCCAGCAGCCCCCCGTTCCAAACTAACTATGGCTACACCTTC.

Written as DNA, the CDR3 is TGTGCCAGCAGTCAACAGGTGGATAGCAATCAGCCCCAGCATTTT. This sequence encodes CASSQQVDSNQPQHF. This rearrangement joins TRBV6-1 to TRBJ1-5; D is possibly TRBD1 (5 bases). Germline V gives CDR1 MNHNS, CDR2 SASEGT. CDR3 length: 15 amino acids. V was clipped by 5 bases and J by 0 bases, with 11 bases between them.

A note on this clone: With a much larger clone just one base away, this may be a read error. This rearrangement joins TRBV9 to TRBJ2-1; 9 bases match TRBD2. V shed 3 bases, J shed 2 bases, and the junction held 3 bases outside the gene matches. Germline CDR1 and CDR2: SGDLS and YYNGEE. The CDR3 spans 15 residues. The CDR3 nucleotides are TGTGCCAGCAGCGCTAGCGGGATTGCCTACAATGAGCAGTTCTTC. It is translated as CASSASGIAYNEQFF.

This clone has a handful of counts. The V gene is TRBV2, the J gene TRBJ2-7; 9 bases match TRBD2. The CDR3 consists of 13 residues. Germline V gives CDR1 SNHLY, CDR2 FYNNEI. V was pared by 8 bases and J by 3 bases, with 5 bases of the junction left unmatched. DNA of the CDR3: TGTGCCAGCCTTATAGCGGGAGACTACGAGCAGTACTTC. Translating gives CASLIAGDYEQYF. The variable domain in full, with the rest retrieved from reference TRBV2 and TRBJ2-7, is EPEVTQTPSHQVTQMGQEVILRCVPISNHLYFYWYRQILGQKVEFLVSFYNNEISEKSEIFDDQFSVERPDGSNFTLKIRSTKLEDSAMYFCASLIAGDYEQYFGPGTRLTVT.

This clone was seen a few times. This rearrangement joins TRBV2 to TRBJ1-1; D is possibly TRBD1 (6 bases). The germline V gene has CDR1 SNHLY and CDR2 FYNNEI. V lost 8 bases and J 0 bases, leaving 16 bases between the germline ends. The CDR3 extends over 15 amino acids. CDR3 region: CASLQDSYMNTEAFF. The CDR3 nucleotides are TGTGCCAGCTTACAGGACAGCTACATGAACACTGAAGCTTTCTTT.

The genes are TRBV5-6 and TRBJ2-5; 10 nucleotides match TRBD1. Germline V gene data show CDR1 as SGHDT and CDR2 as YYEEEE. Trimming took 0 bases from V and 0 from J; bases not matched to a gene: 2. This CDR3 is built from 16 residues. In DNA, the CDR3 is TGTGCCAGCAGCTTGGCGGGACAGGGGTACCAAGAGACCCAGTACTTC. It translates to CASSLAGQGYQETQYF. The complete variable domain, with remaining parts taken from reference TRBV5-6 and TRBJ2-5, reads DAGVTQSPTHLIKTRGQQVTLRCSPKSGHDTVSWYQQALGQGPQFIFQYYEEEERQRGNFPDRFSGHQFPNYSSELNVNALLLGDSALYLCASSLAGQGYQETQYFGPGTRLLVL.

The V gene is TRBV6-1, the J gene TRBJ1-5, with D possibly TRBD1 on 5 matching bases. From germline, CDR1 is MNHNS and CDR2 SASEGT. The V end was cut by 1 base, the J end by 6 bases, with 13 bases between. This CDR3 spans 15 amino acids. This chain's CDR3 is CASSEGQGWSQPQHF. CDR3 nucleotides: TGTGCCAGCAGTGAAGGCCAGGGTTGGAGTCAGCCCCAGCATTTT.

The J gene is TRBJ2-7, the V gene TRBV20-1; D may be TRBD2 (6 bases). V was clipped by 6 bases and J by 3 bases, with 18 bases between them. There are 14 residues in the CDR3. From germline, CDR1 is DFQATT and CDR2 SNEGSKA (reference sequence). The CDR3 DNA sequence: TGCAGTGCGGGAGAGGGAGCGGGTGTCTACGAGCAGTACTTC. This sequence encodes CSAGEGAGVYEQYF.

This rearrangement joins TRBV6-1 to TRBJ2-7; 7 bases are shared with TRBD1. Trimming cost V 6 bases and J 3 bases; bases outside gene matches: 5. The CDR3 contains 13 residues. The V gene's germline CDR1 is MNHNS and CDR2 SASEGT. The CDR3 nucleotides read TGTGCCAGCAGCGTGACAGGGTACTACGAGCAGTACTTC. This encodes CASSVTGYYEQYF.